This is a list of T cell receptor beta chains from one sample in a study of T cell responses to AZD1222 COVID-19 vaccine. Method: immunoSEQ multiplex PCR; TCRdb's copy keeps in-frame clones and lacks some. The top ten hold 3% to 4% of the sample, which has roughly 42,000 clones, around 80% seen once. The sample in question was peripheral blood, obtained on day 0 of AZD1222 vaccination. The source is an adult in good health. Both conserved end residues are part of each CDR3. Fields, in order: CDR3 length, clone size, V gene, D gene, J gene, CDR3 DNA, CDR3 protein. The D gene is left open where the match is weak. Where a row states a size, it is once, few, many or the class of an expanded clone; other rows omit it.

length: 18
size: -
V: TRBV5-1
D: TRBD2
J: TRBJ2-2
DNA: TGCGCCAGCAGCTCTCAACCTAGCGGGGGGAAGAACACCGGGGAGCTGTTTTTT
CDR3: CASSSQPSGGKNTGELFF

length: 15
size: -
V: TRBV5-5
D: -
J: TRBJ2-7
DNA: TGTGCCAGCAGCCCTATTCCGGAGTGGGTCCACGAGCAGTACTTC
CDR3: CASSPIPEWVHEQYF

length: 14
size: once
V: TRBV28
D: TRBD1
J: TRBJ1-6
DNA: TGTGCCAGCAGACCAGACAGGGGGAATTCACCCCTCCACTTT
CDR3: CASRPDRGNSPLHF

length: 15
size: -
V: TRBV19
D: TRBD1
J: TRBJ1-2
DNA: TGTGCCAGTATCTTGGACAGGGCGGCTAACTATGGCTACACCTTC
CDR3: CASILDRAANYGYTF

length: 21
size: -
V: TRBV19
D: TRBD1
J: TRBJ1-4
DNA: TGTGCCAGTAGTATAGTTCCATTTGGACCGGGACAGGGGGAGAATAATGAAAAACTGTTTTTT
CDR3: CASSIVPFGPGQGENNEKLFF

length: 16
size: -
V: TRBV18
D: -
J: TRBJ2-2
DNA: TGTGCCAGCTCACCGCGCCAGGGGGGCAATACCGGGGAGCTGTTTTTT
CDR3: CASSPRQGGNTGELFF

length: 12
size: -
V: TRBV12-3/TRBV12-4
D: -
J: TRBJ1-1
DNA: TGTGCCAGCAGTTTGGGTCGGACTGAAGCTTTCTTT
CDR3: CASSLGRTEAFF

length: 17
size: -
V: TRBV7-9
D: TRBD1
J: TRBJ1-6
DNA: TGTGCCAGCAGCTGGGAAGGGACAGGATTTGGTAATTCACCCCTCCACTTT
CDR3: CASSWEGTGFGNSPLHF

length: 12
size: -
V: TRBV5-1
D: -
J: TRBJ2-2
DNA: TGCGCCAGCAGCCCGGTCCCTGGGGAGCTGTTTTTT
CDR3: CASSPVPGELFF

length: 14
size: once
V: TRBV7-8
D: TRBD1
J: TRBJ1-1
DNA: TGTGCCAGCAGCTTAGTGCGACGACAGGGTCGGGCTTTCTTT
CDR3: CASSLVRRQGRAFF

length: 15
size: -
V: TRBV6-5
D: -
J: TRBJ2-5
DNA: TGTGCCAGCAGCCGGGCCTGGGACATCCAAGAGACCCAGTACTTC
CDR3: CASSRAWDIQETQYF

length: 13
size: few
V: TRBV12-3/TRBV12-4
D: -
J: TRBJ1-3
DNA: TGTGCCAGCAGTTTCGCCGGGGGAAACACCATATATTTT
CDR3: CASSFAGGNTIYF

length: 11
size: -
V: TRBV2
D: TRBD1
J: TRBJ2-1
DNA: TGTGCCAGCAGCTGGGACAGTGAGCAGTTCTTC
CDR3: CASSWDSEQFF

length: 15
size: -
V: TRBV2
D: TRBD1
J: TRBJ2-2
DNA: TGTGCCAGCAGTGCACAGGGGGCGCACACCGGGGAGCTGTTTTTT
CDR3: CASSAQGAHTGELFF

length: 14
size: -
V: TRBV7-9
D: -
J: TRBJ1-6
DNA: TGTGCCAGCAGCTTGGGTTCCCAATATTCACCCCTCCACTTT
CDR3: CASSLGSQYSPLHF

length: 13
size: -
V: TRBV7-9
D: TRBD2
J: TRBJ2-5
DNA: TGTGCCAGCAGCTTTCGGGGGGAGGAGACCCAGTACTTC
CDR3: CASSFRGEETQYF

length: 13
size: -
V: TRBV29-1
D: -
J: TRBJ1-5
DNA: TGCAGCGTTGGGGAGGGTCAGGGCCAGCCCCAGCATTTT
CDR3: CSVGEGQGQPQHF

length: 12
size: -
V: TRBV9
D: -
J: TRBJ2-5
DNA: TGTGCCAGCGGAAGCCACCAAGAGACCCAGTACTTC
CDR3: CASGSHQETQYF

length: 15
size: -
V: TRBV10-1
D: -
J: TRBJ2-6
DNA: TGCGCCAGCAGTGAGGGGGGGCTGGGGGCCAACGTCCTGACTTTC
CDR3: CASSEGGLGANVLTF

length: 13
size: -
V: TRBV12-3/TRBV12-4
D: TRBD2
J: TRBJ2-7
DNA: TGTGCCAGCAGTGCTAGCGGGGCCTACGAGCAGTACTTC
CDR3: CASSASGAYEQYF

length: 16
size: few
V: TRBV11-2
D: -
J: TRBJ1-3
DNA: TGTGCCAGCAGCCGACGGGACTGGGGACCTGGAAACACCATATATTTT
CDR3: CASSRRDWGPGNTIYF

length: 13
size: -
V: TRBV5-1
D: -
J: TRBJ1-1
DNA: TGCGCCAGCAGTTGGGGGGTGGGCACTGAAGCTTTCTTT
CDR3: CASSWGVGTEAFF

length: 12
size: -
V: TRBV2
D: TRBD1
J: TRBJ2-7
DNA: TGTGCCAGCGGGGGACAGAACTACGAGCAGTACTTC
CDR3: CASGGQNYEQYF

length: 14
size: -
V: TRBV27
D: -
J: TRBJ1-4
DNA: TGTGCCAGCAGTTTAGCGGGACAAAATGAAAAACTGTTTTTT
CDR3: CASSLAGQNEKLFF